This is a list of T cell receptor beta chains from one sample in a study of T-cell reconstitution after alpha-beta-depleted transplantation in children. TCRdb ran MiXCR on the PCR reads and lists one entry per CDR3 protein. The table has about 370,000 distinct CDR3 sequences, roughly 21% seen once. Sequencing was performed on PBMCs from the stem cell graft donor, taken from the stem cell graft. The receptors here all came from a human donor who donated a stem cell graft to a child with acute myeloid leukemia. Each CDR3 is given with its conserved first and last residue. D genes are given only for firm matches. Clone sizes are given selectively: once, few, many, or a class where the clone is expanded.

clone size	J gene	D gene	V gene	CDR3 DNA	CDR3 protein
few	TRBJ1-6	.	TRBV12-3/TRBV12-4	TGTGCCAGCAGTTTTTTGTATAATTCACCCCTCCACTTT	CASSFLYNSPLHF
few	TRBJ2-1	TRBD2	TRBV7-2	TGTGCCAGCAGCTTACTAGCGGGAAGGCATGAGCAGTTCTTC	CASSLLAGRHEQFF
few	TRBJ2-7	.	TRBV5-1	TGCGCCAGCAGCTTGGGAGGGTATGACTCCTACGAGCAGTACTTC	CASSLGGYDSYEQYF
few	TRBJ2-7	.	TRBV12-3/TRBV12-4	TGTGCCAGCAGAGCCGGAGGAGGGACAATCTACGAGCAGTACTTC	CASRAGGGTIYEQYF
.	TRBJ2-1	.	TRBV29-1	TGCAGCGTCCTTAGCGGCCTAAATGAGCAGTTCTTC	CSVLSGLNEQFF
many	TRBJ1-1	.	TRBV27	TGTGCCAGCAGTTTGGCACAGGGCACTGAAGCTTTCTTT	CASSLAQGTEAFF
many	TRBJ2-7	TRBD1	TRBV12-3/TRBV12-4	TGTGCCAGCAGCGGGGGACAGGGGGGGTCCTACGAGCAGTACTTC	CASSGGQGGSYEQYF
.	TRBJ2-7	TRBD1	TRBV28	TGTGCCACTCAAACAGGGGGTCCATCCTACGAGCAGTACTTC	CATQTGGPSYEQYF
once	TRBJ2-5	TRBD1	TRBV2	TGTGCCAGCAGTGAAGGGACAGGGGAAGAGACCCAGTACTTC	CASSEGTGEETQYF
many	TRBJ2-7	.	TRBV12-3/TRBV12-4	TGTGCCAGCAGTTTGTTCGGGGACGAGCAGTACTTC	CASSLFGDEQYF
few	TRBJ2-1	.	TRBV15	TGTGCCACCAGCAGAGATCTTCTGGGCCCCTACAATGAGCAGTTCTTC	CATSRDLLGPYNEQFF
.	TRBJ1-2	.	TRBV12-3/TRBV12-4	TGTGCCAGCACCCGGGACTTCGAGAACTATGGCTACACCTTC	CASTRDFENYGYTF
many	TRBJ2-1	TRBD1	TRBV20-1	TGCAGTGCTAGGCCCGGGACAGGCCTGTACAATGAGCAGTTCTTC	CSARPGTGLYNEQFF
many	TRBJ2-7	.	TRBV27	TGTGCCAGCAGACGTATGGGGAACTACGAGCAGTACTTC	CASRRMGNYEQYF
few	TRBJ2-1	.	TRBV5-6	TGTGCCAGCAGCTTGGAAGGGTTTACTGAGCAGTTCTTC	CASSLEGFTEQFF
few	TRBJ2-7	.	TRBV20-1	TGCAGTGCTAGTTCTGGCGACGAGCAGTACTTC	CSASSGDEQYF
.	TRBJ2-1	.	TRBV11-2	TGTGCCAGCAGCGTCCTAACGGGGCCCTACAATGAGCAGTTCTTC	CASSVLTGPYNEQFF
once	TRBJ2-5	.	TRBV20-1	TGCAGTGCTTTTAGTCGGCAAGAGACCCAGTACTTC	CSAFSRQETQYF
many	TRBJ2-3	TRBD2	TRBV20-1	TGCAGTGCTCCCCGGCAGCGGGACACAGATACGCAGTATTTT	CSAPRQRDTDTQYF
once	TRBJ1-3	TRBD1	TRBV12-3/TRBV12-4	TGTGCCAGCAGTCGGACAGGAAAGGTCGGAAACACCATATATTTT	CASSRTGKVGNTIYF
.	TRBJ2-1	TRBD1	TRBV7-2	TGTGCCAGCAGCTCCCCGGACAGGGTAAATGAGCAGTTCTTC	CASSSPDRVNEQFF
few	TRBJ2-6	.	TRBV24-1	TGTGCCACCAGTGACCGGAGGGGGACAGCCTCGTCCGGGGCCAACGTCCTGACTTTC	CATSDRRGTASSGANVLTF
many	TRBJ1-5	TRBD1	TRBV20-1	TGCAGTGCTAGTATGGGACAGGGGAATCAGCCCCAGCATTTT	CSASMGQGNQPQHF
few	TRBJ2-5	TRBD1	TRBV6-5	TGTGCCAGCAGTACTACCAGGACAGGGAGAGAGACCCAGTACTTC	CASSTTRTGRETQYF
few	TRBJ2-7	TRBD2	TRBV27	TGTGCCAGCAGTCCTACAACTAGCGGGAGGCTCGCCGAGCAGTACTTC	CASSPTTSGRLAEQYF
.	TRBJ2-7	.	TRBV12-3/TRBV12-4	TGTGCCAGCAGTTTCGGATTTGGACAGCACTACGAGCAGTACTTC	CASSFGFGQHYEQYF
many	TRBJ1-5	.	TRBV20-1	TGCAGTGCTGGGGCACAAGCAGGCAATCAGCCCCAGCATTTT	CSAGAQAGNQPQHF
many	TRBJ2-4	TRBD1	TRBV29-1	TGCAGCGTCGCAGGGGGCGCCCCCAAAAACATTCAGTACTTC	CSVAGGAPKNIQYF
.	TRBJ1-5	.	TRBV27	TGTGCCAGCAGTTTGGTCACGGGGGGGAATCAGCCCCAGCATTTT	CASSLVTGGNQPQHF
few	TRBJ2-7	TRBD2	TRBV12-3/TRBV12-4	TGTGCCAGCAGACGGAACGAGGGACTAGCGGGAATCTACGAGCAGTACTTC	CASRRNEGLAGIYEQYF
.	TRBJ2-7	TRBD1	TRBV5-1	TGCGCCAGCAGCGGATGGGACAGGGGTCGGGAGCAGTACTTC	CASSGWDRGREQYF
.	TRBJ2-3	TRBD1	TRBV14	TGTGCCAGCAGCCGAGGGGGCCGAAGCACAGATACGCAGTATTTT	CASSRGGRSTDTQYF
.	TRBJ2-1	TRBD2	TRBV6-1	TGTGCCAGCACTCCACTAGCGGGAGCGTACAATGAGCAGTTCTTC	CASTPLAGAYNEQFF
.	TRBJ1-5	.	TRBV12-3/TRBV12-4	TGTGCCAGCAGCCCCTCCGGGAGCTATCAGCCCCAGCATTTT	CASSPSGSYQPQHF
many	TRBJ2-3	TRBD2	TRBV28	TGTGCCAGCAGTAGCCTAGCGGGAGAGCGAAGCACAGATACGCAGTATTTT	CASSSLAGERSTDTQYF
.	TRBJ2-5	.	TRBV12-3/TRBV12-4	TGTGCCAGCAGTTTAGCGCGGACCCAGTACTTC	CASSLARTQYF
.	TRBJ1-1	.	TRBV29-1	TGCAGCGTTGATGAAACAGGGAGCGTAAAGAACACTGAAGCTTTCTTT	CSVDETGSVKNTEAFF
few	TRBJ2-1	.	TRBV28	TGTGCCAGCAGTTTAGACGGTGACTACAATGAGCAGTTCTTC	CASSLDGDYNEQFF